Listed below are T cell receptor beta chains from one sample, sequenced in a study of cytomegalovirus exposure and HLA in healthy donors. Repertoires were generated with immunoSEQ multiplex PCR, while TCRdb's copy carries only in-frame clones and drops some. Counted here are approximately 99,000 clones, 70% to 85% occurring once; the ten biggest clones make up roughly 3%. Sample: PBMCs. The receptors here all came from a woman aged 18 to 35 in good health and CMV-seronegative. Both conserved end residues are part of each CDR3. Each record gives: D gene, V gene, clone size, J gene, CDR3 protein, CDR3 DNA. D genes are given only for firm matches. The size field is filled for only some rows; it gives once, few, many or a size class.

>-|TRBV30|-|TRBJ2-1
CAWSPAGTAILEQFF
TGTGCCTGGAGTCCAGCCGGGACTGCTATACTTGAGCAGTTCTTC
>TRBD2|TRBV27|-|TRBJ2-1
CASSVVAGGSEQFF
TGTGCCAGCAGTGTAGTAGCGGGGGGGAGTGAGCAGTTCTTC
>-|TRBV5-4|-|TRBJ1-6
CASSWGGSPLHF
TGTGCCAGCAGCTGGGGGGGGTCACCCCTCCACTTT
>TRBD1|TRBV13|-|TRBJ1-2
CASSSVGRGPANYGYTF
TGTGCCAGCAGCTCCGTTGGCAGGGGGCCGGCTAACTATGGCTACACCTTC
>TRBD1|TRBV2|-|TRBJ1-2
CASKEGRGLGYTF
TGTGCCAGCAAGGAGGGCAGGGGGCTTGGCTACACCTTC
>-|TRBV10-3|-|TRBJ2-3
CAISEGRGFTDTQYF
TGTGCCATCAGTGAGGGCCGGGGATTCACAGATACGCAGTATTTT
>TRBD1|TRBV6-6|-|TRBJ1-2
CASSSHGTDNNYGYTF
TGTGCCAGCAGTTCCCACGGGACAGACAATAACTATGGCTACACCTTC
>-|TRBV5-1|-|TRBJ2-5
CASSLFSVEETQYF
TGCGCCAGCAGCTTGTTTTCGGTTGAAGAGACCCAGTACTTC
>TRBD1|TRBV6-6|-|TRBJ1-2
CASSYRGRENHGYTF
TGTGCCAGCAGTTACAGGGGGCGCGAAAACCATGGCTACACCTTT
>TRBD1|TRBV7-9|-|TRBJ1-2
CASSSSRTGVYGYTF
TGTGCCAGCAGCTCTTCCCGGACAGGGGTCTATGGCTACACCTTC
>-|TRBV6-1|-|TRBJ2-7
CASSEADYPRQYF
TGTGCCAGCAGCGAGGCGGACTACCCAAGGCAGTACTTC
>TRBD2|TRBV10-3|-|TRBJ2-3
CAIERELTDTQYF
TGTGCCATCGAGCGGGAGCTCACAGATACGCAGTATTTT
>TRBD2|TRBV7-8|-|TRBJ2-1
CASSKGPGGPFNEQFF
TGTGCCAGCAGCAAGGGGCCGGGGGGGCCATTCAATGAGCAGTTCTTC
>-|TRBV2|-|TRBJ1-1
CATWGRRAFF
TGTGCCACCTGGGGGCGGCGAGCTTTCTTT
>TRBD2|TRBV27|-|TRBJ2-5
CASTERGGRETQYF
TGTGCCAGCACCGAGCGGGGGGGACGAGAGACCCAGTACTTC
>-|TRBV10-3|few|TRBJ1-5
CAISRDNQPQHF
TGTGCCATCAGCAGGGACAATCAGCCCCAGCATTTT
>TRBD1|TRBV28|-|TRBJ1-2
CASSIGQGFRYGYTF
TGTGCCAGCAGTATCGGACAGGGCTTTCGCTATGGCTACACCTTC
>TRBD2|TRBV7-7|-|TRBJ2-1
CASSLRLAGYNEQFF
TGTGCCAGCAGCTTACGACTAGCGGGCTACAATGAGCAGTTCTTC
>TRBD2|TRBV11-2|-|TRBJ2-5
CASSSRGGQETQYF
TGTGCCAGCAGCTCTCGGGGGGGACAAGAGACCCAGTACTTC
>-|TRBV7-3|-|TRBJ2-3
CASSRNPGGTDTQYF
TGTGCCAGCAGCCGAAATCCGGGGGGCACAGATACGCAGTATTTT
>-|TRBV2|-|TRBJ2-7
CASSEGRSSYEQYF
TGTGCCAGCAGTGAAGGCCGGAGTTCCTACGAGCAGTACTTC
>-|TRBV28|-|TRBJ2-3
CASSLGTDTQYF
TGTGCCAGCAGTCTAGGCACAGATACGCAGTATTTT
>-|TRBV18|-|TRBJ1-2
CASSPGGVNKGFDF
TGTGCCAGCTCACCAGGCGGTGTCAATAAGGGGTTTGACTTC
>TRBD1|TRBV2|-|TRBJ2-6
CASSPGTGSSGANVLTF
TGTGCCAGCAGCCCCGGGACAGGTAGCTCTGGGGCCAACGTCCTGACTTTC
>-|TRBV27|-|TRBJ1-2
CASSSGTWSGYTF
TGTGCCAGCAGTTCAGGGACTTGGTCTGGCTACACCTTC
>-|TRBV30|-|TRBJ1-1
CAWSVLRVEAFF
TGTGCCTGGAGTGTACTCAGGGTAGAAGCTTTCTTT
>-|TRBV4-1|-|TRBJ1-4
CASSQESGLSNEKLFF
TGCGCCAGCAGCCAAGAATCAGGGTTAAGTAATGAAAAACTGTTTTTT
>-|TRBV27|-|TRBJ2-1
CASRGVRYNEQFF
TGTGCCAGCCGAGGCGTACGATACAATGAGCAGTTCTTC
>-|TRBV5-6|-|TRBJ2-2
CASSLYLGRLTALGELFF
TGTGCCAGCAGCTTATATCTAGGGAGACTTACCGCTCTCGGGGAGCTGTTTTTT
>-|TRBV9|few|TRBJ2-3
CASSVEGGGMGTDTQYF
TGTGCCAGCAGCGTAGAGGGTGGAGGGATGGGCACAGATACGCAGTATTTT